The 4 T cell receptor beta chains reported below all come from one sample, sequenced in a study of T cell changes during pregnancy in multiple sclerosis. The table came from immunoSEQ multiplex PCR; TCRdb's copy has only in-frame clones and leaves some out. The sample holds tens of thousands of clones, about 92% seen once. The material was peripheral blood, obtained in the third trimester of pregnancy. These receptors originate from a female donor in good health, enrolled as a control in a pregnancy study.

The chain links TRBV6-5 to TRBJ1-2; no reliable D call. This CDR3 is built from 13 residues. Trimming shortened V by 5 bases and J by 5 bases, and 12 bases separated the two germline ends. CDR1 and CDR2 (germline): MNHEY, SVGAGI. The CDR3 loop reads CASSRQMVYGYTF. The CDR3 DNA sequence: TGTGCCAGCAGTCGCCAGATGGTATATGGCTACACCTTC.

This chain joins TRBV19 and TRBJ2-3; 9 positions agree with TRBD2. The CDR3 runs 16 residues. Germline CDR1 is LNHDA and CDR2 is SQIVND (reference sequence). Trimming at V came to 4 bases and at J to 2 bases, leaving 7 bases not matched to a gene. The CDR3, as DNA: TGTGCCAGTAGTAAAATAGCGGGGGCCTACACAGATACGCAGTATTTT. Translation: CASSKIAGAYTDTQYF.

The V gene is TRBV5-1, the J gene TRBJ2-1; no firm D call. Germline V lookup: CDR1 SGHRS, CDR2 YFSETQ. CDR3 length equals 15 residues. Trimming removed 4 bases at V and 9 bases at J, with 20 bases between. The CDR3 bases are TGCGCCAGCAGCCCCCGAGCTGAACCCAATAGTGAGCAGTTCTTC. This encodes CASSPRAEPNSEQFF.

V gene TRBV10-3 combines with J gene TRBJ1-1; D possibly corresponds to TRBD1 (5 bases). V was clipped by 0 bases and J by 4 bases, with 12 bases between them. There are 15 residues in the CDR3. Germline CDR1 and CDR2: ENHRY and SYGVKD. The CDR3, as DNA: TGTGCCATCAGTGAGTCGGCGGGGGAGGGCACTGAAGCTTTCTTT. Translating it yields CAISESAGEGTEAFF.